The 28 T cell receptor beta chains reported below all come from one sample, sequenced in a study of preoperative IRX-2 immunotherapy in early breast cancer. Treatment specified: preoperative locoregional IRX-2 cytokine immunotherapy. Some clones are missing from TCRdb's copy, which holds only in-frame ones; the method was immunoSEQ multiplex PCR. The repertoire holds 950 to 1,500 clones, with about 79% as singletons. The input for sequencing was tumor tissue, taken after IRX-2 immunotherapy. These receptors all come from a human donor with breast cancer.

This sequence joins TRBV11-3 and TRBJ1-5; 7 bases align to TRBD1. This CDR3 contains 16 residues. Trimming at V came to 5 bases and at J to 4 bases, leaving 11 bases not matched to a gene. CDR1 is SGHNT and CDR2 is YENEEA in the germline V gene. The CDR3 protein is CASSPGTDLGNQPQHF. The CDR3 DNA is TGTGCCAGCAGCCCCGGGACAGACCTTGGGAATCAGCCCCAGCATTTT.

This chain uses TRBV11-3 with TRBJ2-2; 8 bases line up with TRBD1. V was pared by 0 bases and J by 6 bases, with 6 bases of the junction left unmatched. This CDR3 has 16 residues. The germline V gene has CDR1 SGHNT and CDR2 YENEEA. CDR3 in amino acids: CASSLESGGDAGELFF. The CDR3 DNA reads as TGTGCCAGCAGCTTAGAGTCAGGGGGCGATGCCGGGGAGCTGTTTTTT.

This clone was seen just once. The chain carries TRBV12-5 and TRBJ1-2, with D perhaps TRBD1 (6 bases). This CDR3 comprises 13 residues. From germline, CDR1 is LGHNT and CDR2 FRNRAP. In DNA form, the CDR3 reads TGTGCCAGCATCAAACAGGGATACTATGGCTACACCTTC. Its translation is CASIKQGYYGYTF.

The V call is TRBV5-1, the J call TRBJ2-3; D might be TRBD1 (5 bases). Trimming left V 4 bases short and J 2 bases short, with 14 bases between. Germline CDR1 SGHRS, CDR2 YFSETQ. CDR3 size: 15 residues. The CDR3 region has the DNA TGCGCCAGCAGCCAAGCATGGACAAACACAGATACGCAGTATTTT. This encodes CASSQAWTNTDTQYF.

In DNA form, the CDR3 reads TGTGCCAGCAGCTTACAGGGTTCGGGGGAAGACAATCAGCCCCAGCATTTT. Translated: CASSLQGSGEDNQPQHF. The rearrangement joins TRBV11-3 to TRBJ1-5; tentative D call: TRBD1 (5 bases). The CDR3 sequence is 17 residues long. Germline CDR1 is SGHNT and CDR2 is YENEEA. V was pared by 2 bases and J by 3 bases, with 17 bases between.

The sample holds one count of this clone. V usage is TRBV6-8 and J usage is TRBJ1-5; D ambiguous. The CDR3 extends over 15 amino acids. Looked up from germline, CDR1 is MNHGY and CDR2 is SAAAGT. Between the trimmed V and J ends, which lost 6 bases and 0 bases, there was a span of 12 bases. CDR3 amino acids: CASRIRIYSNQPQHF. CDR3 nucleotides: TGTGCCAGCAGAATCAGGATTTATAGCAATCAGCCCCAGCATTTT.

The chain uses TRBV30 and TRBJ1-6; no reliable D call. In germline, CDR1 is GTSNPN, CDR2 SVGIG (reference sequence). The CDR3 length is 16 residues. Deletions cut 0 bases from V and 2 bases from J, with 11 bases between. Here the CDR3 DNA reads TGTGCCTGGAGTGTACACCGGGGAACCTATAATTCACCCCTCCACTTT. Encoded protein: CAWSVHRGTYNSPLHF. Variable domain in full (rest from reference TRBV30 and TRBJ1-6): SQTIHQWPATLVQPVGSPLSLECTVEGTSNPNLYWYRQAAGRGLQLLFYSVGIGQISSEVPQNLSASRPQDRQFILSSKKLLLSDSGFYLCAWSVHRGTYNSPLHFGNGTRLTVT.

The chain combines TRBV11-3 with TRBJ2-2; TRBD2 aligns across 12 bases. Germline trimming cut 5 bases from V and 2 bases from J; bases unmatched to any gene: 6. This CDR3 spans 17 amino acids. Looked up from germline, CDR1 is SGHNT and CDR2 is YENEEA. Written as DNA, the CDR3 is TGTGCCAGCAGCCGAACTAGCGGGGGGCCAAACACCGGGGAGCTGTTTTTT. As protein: CASSRTSGGPNTGELFF.

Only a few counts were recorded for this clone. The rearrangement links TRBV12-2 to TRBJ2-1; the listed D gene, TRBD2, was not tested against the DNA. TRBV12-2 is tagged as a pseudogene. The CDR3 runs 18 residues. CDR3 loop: CASRRTSGGDHSYNEQFF. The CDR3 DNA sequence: TGTGCAAGTCGCCGGACTAGCGGGGGAGACCACTCCTACAATGAGCAGTTCTTC.

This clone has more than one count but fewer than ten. CDR3 loop: CASSVYVNEKLFF. CDR3 bases: TGTGCCAGCAGTGTGTACGTTAATGAAAAACTGTTTTTT. The gene calls are TRBV25-1 and TRBJ1-4; no definite D call. Germline V gives CDR1 MGHDK, CDR2 SYGVNS. With 4 bases removed from V and 4 bases from J, the gap between germline ends came to 7 bases. CDR3 length equals 13 residues.

The CDR3 reads CASDGLPSGDTQYF. CDR3 DNA sequence: TGTGCCAGCGATGGCTTACCTTCAGGAGATACGCAGTATTTT. The V and J genes are TRBV28 and TRBJ2-3; no clear D gene. CDR1 is MDHEN and CDR2 is SYDVKM in the germline V gene. V was shortened by 8 bases and J by 5 bases, with 17 bases between the two germline ends. This CDR3 spans 14 amino acids.

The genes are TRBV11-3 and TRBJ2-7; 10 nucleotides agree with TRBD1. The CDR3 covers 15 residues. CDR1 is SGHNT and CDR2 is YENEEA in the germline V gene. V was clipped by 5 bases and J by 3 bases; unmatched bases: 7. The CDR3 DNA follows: TGTGCCAGCAGCCTCCGGGACAGGGGTAACTACGAGCAGTACTTC. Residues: CASSLRDRGNYEQYF.

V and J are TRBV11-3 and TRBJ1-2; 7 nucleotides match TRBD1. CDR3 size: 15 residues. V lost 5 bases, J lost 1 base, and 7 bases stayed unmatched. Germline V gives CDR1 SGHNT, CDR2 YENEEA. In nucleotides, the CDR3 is TGTGCCAGCAGCCCCGGACAGGCATATAACTATGGCTACACCTTC. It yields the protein CASSPGQAYNYGYTF.

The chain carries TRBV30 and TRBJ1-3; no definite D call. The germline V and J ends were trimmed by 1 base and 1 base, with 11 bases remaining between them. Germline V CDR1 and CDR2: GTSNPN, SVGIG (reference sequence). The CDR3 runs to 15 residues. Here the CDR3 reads CAWSDQDLSGNTIYF. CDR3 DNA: TGTGCCTGGAGTGACCAGGACCTTTCTGGAAACACCATATATTTT.

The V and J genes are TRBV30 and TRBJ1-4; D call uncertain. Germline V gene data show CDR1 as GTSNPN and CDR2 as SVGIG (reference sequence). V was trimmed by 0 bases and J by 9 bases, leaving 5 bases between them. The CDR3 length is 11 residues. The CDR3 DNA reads TGTGCCTGGAGTGTACAGCAAAAACTGTTTTTT. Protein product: CAWSVQQKLFF.

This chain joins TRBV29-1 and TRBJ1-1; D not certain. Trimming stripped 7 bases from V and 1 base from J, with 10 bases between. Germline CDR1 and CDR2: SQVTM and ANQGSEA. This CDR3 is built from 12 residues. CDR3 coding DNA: TGCAGCGGGAAACGACAGAACACTGAAGCTTTCTTT. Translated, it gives CSGKRQNTEAFF.

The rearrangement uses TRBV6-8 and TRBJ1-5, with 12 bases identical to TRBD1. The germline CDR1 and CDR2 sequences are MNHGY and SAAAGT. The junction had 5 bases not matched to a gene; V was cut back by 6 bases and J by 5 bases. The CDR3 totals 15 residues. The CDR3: CASRGTGGAYQPQHF. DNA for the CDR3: TGTGCCAGCAGGGGGACAGGGGGCGCGTATCAGCCCCAGCATTTT.

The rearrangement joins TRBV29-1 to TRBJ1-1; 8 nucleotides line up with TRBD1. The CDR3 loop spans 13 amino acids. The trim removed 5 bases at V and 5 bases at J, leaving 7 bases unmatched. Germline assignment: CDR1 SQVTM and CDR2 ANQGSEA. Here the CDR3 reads CSVFDRGGTEAFF. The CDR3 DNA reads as TGCAGCGTTTTCGACAGGGGCGGAACTGAAGCTTTCTTT. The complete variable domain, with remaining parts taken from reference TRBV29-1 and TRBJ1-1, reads SAVISQKPSRDICQRGTSLTIQCQVDSQVTMMFWYRQQPGQSLTLIATANQGSEATYESGFVIDKFPISRPNLTFSTLTVSNMSPEDSSIYLCSVFDRGGTEAFFGQGTRLTVV.

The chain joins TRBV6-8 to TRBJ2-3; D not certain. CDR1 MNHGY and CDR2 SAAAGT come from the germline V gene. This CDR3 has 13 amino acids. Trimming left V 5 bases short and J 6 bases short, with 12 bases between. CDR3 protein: CASSGRRPDTQYF. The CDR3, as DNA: TGTGCCAGCAGTGGTCGACGGCCGGATACGCAGTATTTT.

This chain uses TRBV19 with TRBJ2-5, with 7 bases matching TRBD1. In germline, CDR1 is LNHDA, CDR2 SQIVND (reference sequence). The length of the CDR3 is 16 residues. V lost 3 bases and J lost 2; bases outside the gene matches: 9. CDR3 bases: TGTGCCAGTAGTATTGACCCGCGCAGGGGGCAAGAGACCCAGTACTTC. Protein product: CASSIDPRRGQETQYF.

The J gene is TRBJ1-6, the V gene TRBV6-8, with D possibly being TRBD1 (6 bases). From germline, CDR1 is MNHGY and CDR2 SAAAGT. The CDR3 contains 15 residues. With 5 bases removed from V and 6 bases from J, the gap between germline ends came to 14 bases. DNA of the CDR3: TGTGCCAGCAGTCCCCGGACAGTCTTTAATTCACCCCTCCACTTT. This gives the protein CASSPRTVFNSPLHF.

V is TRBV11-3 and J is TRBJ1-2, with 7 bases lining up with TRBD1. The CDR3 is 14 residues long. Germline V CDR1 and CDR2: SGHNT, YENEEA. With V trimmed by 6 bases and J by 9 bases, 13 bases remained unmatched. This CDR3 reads CASREQGDVTRYTF. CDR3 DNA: TGTGCCAGCAGGGAGCAGGGGGACGTTACGCGCTACACCTTC.

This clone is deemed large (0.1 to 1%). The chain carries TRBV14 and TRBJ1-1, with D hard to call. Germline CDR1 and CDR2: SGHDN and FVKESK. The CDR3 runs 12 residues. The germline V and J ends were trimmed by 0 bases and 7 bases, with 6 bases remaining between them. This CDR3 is CASSQDWGEAFF. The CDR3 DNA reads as TGTGCCAGCAGCCAAGATTGGGGTGAAGCTTTCTTT.

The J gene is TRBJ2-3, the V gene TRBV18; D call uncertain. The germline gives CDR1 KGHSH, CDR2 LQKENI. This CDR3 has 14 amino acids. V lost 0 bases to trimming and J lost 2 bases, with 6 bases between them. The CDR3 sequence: CASSPPGSTDTQYF. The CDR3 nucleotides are TGTGCCAGCTCACCACCGGGGTCCACAGATACGCAGTATTTT. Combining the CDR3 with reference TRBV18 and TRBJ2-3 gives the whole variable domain NAGVMQNPRHLVRRRGQEARLRCSPMKGHSHVYWYRQLPEEGLKFMVYLQKENIIDESGMPKERFSAEFPKEGPSILRIQQVVRGDSAAYFCASSPPGSTDTQYFGPGTRLTVL.

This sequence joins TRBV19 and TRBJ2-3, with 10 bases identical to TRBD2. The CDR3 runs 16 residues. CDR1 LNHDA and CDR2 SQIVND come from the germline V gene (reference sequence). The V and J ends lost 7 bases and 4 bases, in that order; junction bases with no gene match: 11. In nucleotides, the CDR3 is TGTGCCAGTACCCCTCTAGCGGGGGCCTCGGCAGATACGCAGTATTTT. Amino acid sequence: CASTPLAGASADTQYF.

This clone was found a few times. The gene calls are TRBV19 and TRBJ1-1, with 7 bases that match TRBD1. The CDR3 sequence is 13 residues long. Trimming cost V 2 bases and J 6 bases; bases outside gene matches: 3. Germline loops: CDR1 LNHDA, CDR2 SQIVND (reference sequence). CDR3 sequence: CASSIRGLAEAFF. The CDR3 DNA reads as TGTGCCAGTAGTATAAGGGGGCTGGCTGAAGCTTTCTTT.

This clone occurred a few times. The CDR3 protein is CATSRDHLRASVSGANVLTF. The CDR3 bases are TGTGCCACCAGCAGAGATCATTTAAGAGCATCTGTCTCTGGGGCCAACGTCCTGACTTTC. V and J are TRBV15 and TRBJ2-6; D is unresolved. The CDR3 is made up of 20 amino acids. V lost 0 bases to trimming and J lost 0 bases, with 18 bases between them. Germline V gene data show CDR1 as LNHNV and CDR2 as YYDKDF (reference sequence).

For the CDR3, the DNA is TGCGCCAGCAGTGAGACCAAAAAAGGCGGCTACACCTTC. Translating gives CASSETKKGGYTF. This chain uses TRBV10-2 with TRBJ1-2, with D unresolved. Trimming cost V 2 bases and J 8 bases, with 12 bases left between them. CDR3 length: 13 residues. Germline CDR1 WSHSY, CDR2 SAAADI.